Included here is one T cell receptor (beta chain) sequence, with context. Its specificity is unknown. This specimen belongs to a study of T cells expressing NK-cell markers. Study-wide points: In a handful of donors, dominant CD3+CD56+NKG2C+ clonotypes ranked among the top 10 CD8+ clonotypes.

This CDR3 has 13 residues. Germline V gives CDR1 DFQATT, CDR2 SNEGSKA (reference sequence). TCRdb reanalyzed the 5' RACE reads and collapses them to one entry per CDR3 protein, without DNA. The specimen's table records fewer than 200,000 distinct CDR3 sequences. The rearrangement uses TRBV20-1 and TRBJ2-5; no DNA is available, so the TRBD2 call from TCRdb remains unchecked. The sample comprised blood T cells: a sorted CD56 or NKG2C T cell subset, CD4+ or CD8+ T cells, or bulk PBMC T cells (not recorded which). This TCR was sampled from a woman aged 18-69 years in good health. CDR3 in amino acids: CSASRGRRETQYF.